This T cell receptor beta chain derives from a study of neurological immune-mediated disorders. This clonotype came up a few times. TCRdb reprocessed the 5' RACE reads via MiXCR and lists one record per CDR3 protein. The data contain under 100,000 distinct CDR3 sequences, 4.3% of them singletons. J gave up 10 bases and V 7 bases, and 8 bases lay outside the gene matches. The CDR3 spans 14 residues. Time point in this sample: longitudinal time-point 3. The receptor was isolated from a woman aged 55-70 years with multiple sclerosis. J is TRBJ1-6 and V is TRBV12-3 or TRBV12-4, with 9 bases aligning to TRBD1. Sequenced material: PBMCs. The CDR3 region is CASTTGTGNSPLHF. The CDR3 DNA follows: TGTGCCAGCACTACCGGGACAGGGAACTCACCCCTCCACTTT.